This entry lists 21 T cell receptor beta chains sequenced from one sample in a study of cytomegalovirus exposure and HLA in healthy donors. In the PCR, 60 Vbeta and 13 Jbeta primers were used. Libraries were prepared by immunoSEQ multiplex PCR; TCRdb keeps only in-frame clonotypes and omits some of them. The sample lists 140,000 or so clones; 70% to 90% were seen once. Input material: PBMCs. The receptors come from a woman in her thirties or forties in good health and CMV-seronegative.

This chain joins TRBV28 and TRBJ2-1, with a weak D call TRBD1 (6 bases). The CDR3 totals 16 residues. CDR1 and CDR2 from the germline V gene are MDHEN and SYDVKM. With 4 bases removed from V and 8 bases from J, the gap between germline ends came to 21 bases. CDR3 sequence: CASSSALQQGGDEQFF. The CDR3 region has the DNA TGTGCCAGCAGTTCTGCCCTACAACAGGGTGGCGATGAGCAGTTCTTC.

This chain's CDR3 is CAIMGGVGHEQYF. DNA of the CDR3: TGTGCCATCATGGGGGGAGTAGGCCACGAGCAGTACTTC. The chain combines TRBV10-3 with TRBJ2-7; perhaps TRBD2 as D (6 bases). Trimming took off 7 bases at V and 5 bases at J, with 15 bases between the two ends. Germline lookup yields CDR1 ENHRY and CDR2 SYGVKD. This CDR3 contains 13 residues.

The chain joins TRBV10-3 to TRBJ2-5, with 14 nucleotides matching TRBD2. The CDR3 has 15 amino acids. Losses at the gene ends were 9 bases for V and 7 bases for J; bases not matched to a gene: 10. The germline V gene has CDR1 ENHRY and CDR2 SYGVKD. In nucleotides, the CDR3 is TGTGCCATAGGGACTAGCGGGAGTGATAGGGCGACCCAGTACTTC. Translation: CAIGTSGSDRATQYF.

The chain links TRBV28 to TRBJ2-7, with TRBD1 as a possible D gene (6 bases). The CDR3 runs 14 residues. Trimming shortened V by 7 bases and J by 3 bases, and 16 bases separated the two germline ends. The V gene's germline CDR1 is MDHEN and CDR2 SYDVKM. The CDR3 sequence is CASTRPGVHYEQYF. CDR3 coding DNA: TGTGCCAGCACCAGACCAGGGGTGCACTACGAGCAGTACTTC.

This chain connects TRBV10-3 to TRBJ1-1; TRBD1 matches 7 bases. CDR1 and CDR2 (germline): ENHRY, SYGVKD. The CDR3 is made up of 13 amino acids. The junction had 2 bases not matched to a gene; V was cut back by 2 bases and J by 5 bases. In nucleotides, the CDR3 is TGTGCCATCAGTGAGCTACAGGGGACTGAAGCTTTCTTT. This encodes CAISELQGTEAFF.

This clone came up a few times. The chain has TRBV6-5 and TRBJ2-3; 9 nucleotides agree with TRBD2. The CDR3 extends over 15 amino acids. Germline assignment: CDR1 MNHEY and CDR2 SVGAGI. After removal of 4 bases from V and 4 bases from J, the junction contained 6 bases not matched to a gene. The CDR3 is CASSSLAGSADTQYF. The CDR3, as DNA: TGTGCCAGCAGTTCCCTAGCGGGGTCGGCAGATACGCAGTATTTT.

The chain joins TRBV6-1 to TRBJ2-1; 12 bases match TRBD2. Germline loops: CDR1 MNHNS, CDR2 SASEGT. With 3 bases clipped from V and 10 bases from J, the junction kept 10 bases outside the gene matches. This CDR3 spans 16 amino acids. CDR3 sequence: CASSEPGLAGGMEQFF. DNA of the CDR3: TGTGCCAGCAGTGAGCCGGGACTAGCGGGTGGGATGGAGCAGTTCTTC.

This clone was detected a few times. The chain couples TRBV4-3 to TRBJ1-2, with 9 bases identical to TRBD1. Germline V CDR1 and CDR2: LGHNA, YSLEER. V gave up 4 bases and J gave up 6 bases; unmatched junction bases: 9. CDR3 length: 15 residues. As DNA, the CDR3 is TGCGCCAGCAGCCTCCGGGACAGGGTTGGGGATGGCTACACCTTC. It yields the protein CASSLRDRVGDGYTF.

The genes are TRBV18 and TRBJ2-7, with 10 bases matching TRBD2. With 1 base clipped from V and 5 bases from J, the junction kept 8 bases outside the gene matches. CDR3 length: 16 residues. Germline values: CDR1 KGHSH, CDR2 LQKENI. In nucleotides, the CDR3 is TGTGCCAGCTCACCACGCCTAGCGGGAGCATCCCACGAGCAGTACTTC. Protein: CASSPRLAGASHEQYF.

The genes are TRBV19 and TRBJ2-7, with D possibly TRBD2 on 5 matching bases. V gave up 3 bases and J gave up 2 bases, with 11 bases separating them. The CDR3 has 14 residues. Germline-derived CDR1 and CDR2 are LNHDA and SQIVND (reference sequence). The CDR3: CASSIVDGAYEQYF. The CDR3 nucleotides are TGTGCCAGTAGTATTGTGGACGGGGCCTACGAGCAGTACTTC.

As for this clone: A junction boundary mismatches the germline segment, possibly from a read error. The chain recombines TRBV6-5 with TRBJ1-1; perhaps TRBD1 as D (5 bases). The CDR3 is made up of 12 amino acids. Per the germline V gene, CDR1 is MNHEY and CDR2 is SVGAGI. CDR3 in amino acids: CAISEMGQAAFF. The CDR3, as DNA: TGTGCCATCAGTGAGATGGGGCAGGCGGCTTTCTTT.

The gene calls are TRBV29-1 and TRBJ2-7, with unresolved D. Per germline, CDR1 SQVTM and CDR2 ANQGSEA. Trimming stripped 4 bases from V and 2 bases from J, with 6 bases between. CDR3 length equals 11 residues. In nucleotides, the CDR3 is TGCAGCGTTGTAGTCGCCTACGAGCAGTACTTC. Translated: CSVVVAYEQYF.

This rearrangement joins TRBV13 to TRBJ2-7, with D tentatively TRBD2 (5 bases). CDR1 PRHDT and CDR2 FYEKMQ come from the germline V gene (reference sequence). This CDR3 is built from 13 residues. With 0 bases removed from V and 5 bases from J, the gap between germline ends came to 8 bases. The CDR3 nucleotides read TGTGCCAGCAGCTTAGGAGGAGGCCACGAGCAGTACTTC. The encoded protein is CASSLGGGHEQYF. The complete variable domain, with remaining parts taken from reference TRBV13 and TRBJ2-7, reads AAGVIQSPRHLIKEKRETATLKCYPIPRHDTVYWYQQGPGQDPQFLISFYEKMQSDKGSIPDRFSAQQFSDYHSELNMSSLELGDSALYFCASSLGGGHEQYFGPGTRLTVT.

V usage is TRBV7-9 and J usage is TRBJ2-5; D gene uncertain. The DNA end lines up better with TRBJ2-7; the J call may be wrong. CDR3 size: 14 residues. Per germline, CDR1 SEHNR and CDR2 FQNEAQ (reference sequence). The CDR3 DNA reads TGTGCCAGCAGACGAGGCTCGTCTCACTACGAGCAGTACTTC. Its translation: CASRRGSSHYEQYF.

This CDR3 reads CASSPWSLETQYF. As DNA, the CDR3 is TGTGCCAGCTCACCCTGGAGTTTGGAGACCCAGTACTTC. This chain links TRBV18 with TRBJ2-5; D gene uncertain. Germline-derived CDR1 and CDR2 are KGHSH and LQKENI. V was cut by 3 bases and J by 5 bases, with 10 bases left in between. The CDR3 has 13 amino acids.

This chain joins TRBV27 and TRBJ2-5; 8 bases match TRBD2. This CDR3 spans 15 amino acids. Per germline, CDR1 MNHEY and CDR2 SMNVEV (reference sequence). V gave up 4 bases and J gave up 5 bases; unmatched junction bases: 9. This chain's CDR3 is CASSSLAGSKETQYF. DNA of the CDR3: TGTGCCAGCAGTTCATTAGCGGGGAGCAAGGAGACCCAGTACTTC.

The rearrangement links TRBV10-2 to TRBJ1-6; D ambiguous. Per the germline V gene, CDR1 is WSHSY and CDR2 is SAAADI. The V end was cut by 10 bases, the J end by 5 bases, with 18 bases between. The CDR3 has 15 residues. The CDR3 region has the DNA TGCGCCACCACCCCTAGGAGCCGAGATAATTCACCCCTCCACTTT. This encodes CATTPRSRDNSPLHF.

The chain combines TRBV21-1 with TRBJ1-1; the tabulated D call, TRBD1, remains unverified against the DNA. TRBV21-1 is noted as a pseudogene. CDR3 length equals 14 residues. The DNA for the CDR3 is TGTGCCAGCAGGGGGGCCGCTGGGAACACTGAAGCTTTCTTT. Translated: CASRGAAGNTEAFF.

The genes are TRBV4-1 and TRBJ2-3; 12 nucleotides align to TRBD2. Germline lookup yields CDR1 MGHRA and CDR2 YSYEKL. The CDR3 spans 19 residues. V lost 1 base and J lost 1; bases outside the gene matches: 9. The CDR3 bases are TGCGCCAGCAGCCAAGTAGGGCTAGCGGGAGGGCGTGGCACAGATACGCAGTATTTT. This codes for CASSQVGLAGGRGTDTQYF.

CDR3 sequence: CASSLGTGLNTEAFF. The CDR3 nucleotides are TGTGCCAGCAGCTTGGGGACAGGACTGAACACTGAAGCTTTCTTT. The chain couples TRBV5-5 to TRBJ1-1; 7 nucleotides match TRBD1. Germline V gene lookup returns CDR1 SGHKS and CDR2 YYEKEE (reference sequence). This CDR3 is 15 amino acids long. Trimming took 0 bases from V and 0 from J; bases not matched to a gene: 2.

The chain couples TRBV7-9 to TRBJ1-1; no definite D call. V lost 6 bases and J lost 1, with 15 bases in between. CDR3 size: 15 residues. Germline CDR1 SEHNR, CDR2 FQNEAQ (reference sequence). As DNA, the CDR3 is TGTGCCAGCAGTCCACCCCCCTCCGGGAACACTGAAGCTTTCTTT. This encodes CASSPPPSGNTEAFF.